This T cell receptor (beta chain) originates from a study of blood T cell repertoires in COVID-19 (dated by TCRdb to about 2020). In terms of the full investigation: Samples covering the acute and convalescent phases of COVID-19 were provided by collaborators in the United States, Italy and Spain. The prospective study material was composed of cDNA or gDNA derived from T cells, B-cell-depleted T cells, or PBMCs. The dataset comprised deeply sampled blood TCRbeta repertoires from subjects exposed to, actively infected with, or recovered from COVID-19. A freely available public database, intended as a resource for researchers studying the immune response to SARS-CoV-2, is where the repertoires were released. The samples were drawn from two sources: the first 160 participants of the ongoing ImmuneRACE study, and fewer than 1,500 subjects contributed by 6 global collaborators. A de-identified subject ID, COVID-19 status, age in years and sex were almost always included in the sample metadata. Where available, HLA class I and class II types were taken from metadata supplied by the sample provider and were not determined by assay-based typing. Overall results and qualifications from the work: How much clinical and demographic metadata was included differed by source and by participant, and the metadata was provided uncurated.

TCRbeta CDR3 regions were amplified from genomic DNA using the immunoSEQ Assay, a bias-controlled multiplex PCR. In the authors' own workflow: Nucleated cell counts per sample were estimated from amplification of reference gene primers within the assay. Sequence reads were collapsed and filtered to measure the absolute abundance of every unique TCRbeta CDR3 rearrangement. For each sample, productive Simpson clonality was calculated as the square root of Simpson's diversity index over productive rearrangements. TCRdb's version of the immuneACCESS table is confined to in-frame rearrangements and falls short of the full clone set. An unresolved V gene accounts for under half of the shortfall where checked; the remainder is of unknown origin. Clone size and the V and J calls come from that table; the DNA yielded D and trimming. For this sample the table gives around 120,000 clones, of which 80% to 90% were detected only once. The top ten constitute about 8% of the sample.

Sequences SGHVS (CDR1) and FQNEAQ (CDR2) are obtained from the germline V gene. V loses 4 bases, J loses 3 bases, and the germline ends lie 19 bases apart. Reading from cysteine to phenylalanine, the CDR3 counts 16 amino acids. Only CDR3 DNA is held: 48 bases, read in frame from base 1. Another Seattle source contributed samples from volunteer blood donors who had recovered from COVID-19. Whole blood was collected in K2EDTA tubes by collaborating institutions according to the institutions' own protocols. For TCRbeta analysis, collaborators shipped samples as frozen whole blood, isolated PBMCs, or DNA extracted from either of those sample types. Points on this clone: Its antigen is currently not known. Base qualities are missing; no much larger clone stands one base away.

The TCR comes from a man in his 70s who had recovered from COVID-19. The receptor chain draws on TRBV7-8 and TRBJ2-7; the D gene is perhaps TRBD1, from 9 matching bases. Sequencing was performed on peripheral blood. The DNA reads as follows: TGTGCCAGCAGCTCCGGGGGGGGACAGGGACTCTACGAGCAGTACTTC. This translates into CASSSGGGQGLYEQYF. Full variable domain (CDR3 extended with the reference TRBV7-8 and TRBJ2-7 proteins): GAGVSQSPRYKVAKRGQDVALRCDPISGHVSLFWYQQALGQGPEFLTYFQNEAQLDKSGLPSDRFFAERPEGSVSTLKIQRTQQEDSAVYLCASSSGGGQGLYEQYFGPGTRLTVT.